A single TCR beta chain is shown here with its context. What it binds is unknown. The data derive from a study of long-term antiretroviral therapy in people with HIV. Study conclusions and caveats: ART adherence, viral resistance and therapy changes were undocumented.

Sequencing used immunoSEQ v3.0 at survey level. This table comes from immunoSEQ multiplex PCR, and its TCRdb copy is limited to in-frame clones, with some not included. The sample yields about 7,100 clones, around four fifths seen once. The CDR3 has 15 amino acids. Looked up from germline, CDR1 is LNHDA and CDR2 is SQIVND (reference sequence). The ends were cut back, 0 bases at V and 2 bases at J, with 11 bases in the middle. The TCR sequence derives from a middle-aged man with HIV. The sequences come from unsorted PBMCs, collected 1.1 years after starting antiretroviral therapy. The V and J genes are TRBV19 and TRBJ2-7, with D maybe TRBD1 (5 bases). The CDR3 nucleotides read TGTGCCAGTAGTATAGATCCTTGGGGCGCCTACGAGCAGTACTTC. Protein: CASSIDPWGAYEQYF.